The sequence of this T cell receptor beta chain was determined in a study of OX40 agonist ivuxolimab in advanced cancers. The CDR3 sequence is 13 residues long. The ends were cut back, 5 bases at V and 1 base at J, with 8 bases in the middle. Germline values: CDR1 MNHEY, CDR2 SVGAGI. The protocol was immunoSEQ multiplex PCR, while the TCRdb copy is restricted to in-frame clones and leaves out a portion. This sample has under 20,000 clones, with 76% found just once. The clonotype originates from an adult with an advanced solid tumor such as melanoma, head and neck, liver or kidney cancer. Sequenced material: CD4+ or CD8+ T cells sorted from blood, taken in a trial of the OX40 agonist ivuxolimab. J is TRBJ1-1 and V is TRBV6-5, with D tentatively TRBD1 (6 bases). CDR3 protein: CASSLGANTEAFF. CDR3 coding DNA: TGTGCCAGCAGTCTGGGGGCGAACACTGAAGCTTTCTTT.